This is a list of T cell receptor beta chains from one sample in a study of shared clonotypes between healthy human individuals. Data came from immunoSEQ multiplex PCR; TCRdb stores just in-frame clones and leaves some out. The sample has some 2,000,000 clones; roughly 95% are singletons. Sequences were obtained from naive CD4+ T cells sorted from blood. These receptors were taken from a man aged 18 to 30 in good health. CDR3s include the opening cysteine and the closing phenylalanine or tryptophan. The D gene is left open where the match is weak. The size field is filled for only some rows; it gives once, few, many or a size class.

CDR3nt: TGTGCCATCAGTGAGCAGGGGGCGAGCACTGAAGCTTTCTTT; CDR3aa: CAISEQGASTEAFF; abundance: few; d_gene: TRBD1; j_gene: TRBJ1-1; v_gene: TRBV10-3
CDR3nt: TGTGCCATCAGTGCGCAGCGGGATCAGCCCCAGCATTTT; CDR3aa: CAISAQRDQPQHF; abundance: once; d_gene: -; j_gene: TRBJ1-5; v_gene: TRBV10-3
CDR3nt: TGTGCCAGCAGCTTAGGCCGGGGGGTGATCGACGAGCAGTACTTC; CDR3aa: CASSLGRGVIDEQYF; abundance: -; d_gene: TRBD2; j_gene: TRBJ2-7; v_gene: TRBV7-9
CDR3nt: TGTGCCAGCAGGTCGGGGGGTATCGATACGCAGTATTTT; CDR3aa: CASRSGGIDTQYF; abundance: -; d_gene: TRBD2; j_gene: TRBJ2-3; v_gene: TRBV6-5
CDR3nt: TGTGCCAGCAGTGGGACAGCTTTACACTACGAGCAGTACTTC; CDR3aa: CASSGTALHYEQYF; abundance: -; d_gene: -; j_gene: TRBJ2-7; v_gene: TRBV2
CDR3nt: TGCGCCAGCAGTCCCCAGCGAGAGACCCAGTACTTC; CDR3aa: CASSPQRETQYF; abundance: -; d_gene: -; j_gene: TRBJ2-5; v_gene: TRBV5-1
CDR3nt: TGTGCCAGCAGTTCCACGGGTAGCACAGATACGCAGTATTTT; CDR3aa: CASSSTGSTDTQYF; abundance: -; d_gene: -; j_gene: TRBJ2-3; v_gene: TRBV28
CDR3nt: TGTGCCAGCATTCCGCCGGGTTCACCCCTCCACTTT; CDR3aa: CASIPPGSPLHF; abundance: -; d_gene: -; j_gene: TRBJ1-6; v_gene: TRBV7-6
CDR3nt: TGTGCCAGCAGCTTACGGACGGGTGAGACCCAGTACTTC; CDR3aa: CASSLRTGETQYF; abundance: -; d_gene: -; j_gene: TRBJ2-5; v_gene: TRBV7-2
CDR3nt: TGCGCCAGCAGCCCCCCAGGTGCAACAGATACGCAGTATTTT; CDR3aa: CASSPPGATDTQYF; abundance: -; d_gene: -; j_gene: TRBJ2-3; v_gene: TRBV5-1
CDR3nt: TGTGCCAGCAGTTTGCAGTTCGAGCAGTACTTC; CDR3aa: CASSLQFEQYF; abundance: -; d_gene: -; j_gene: TRBJ2-7; v_gene: TRBV28
CDR3nt: TGTGCCAGCAGCCAAGGACGCCAGGGCAATGAAAAACTGTTTTTT; CDR3aa: CASSQGRQGNEKLFF; abundance: once; d_gene: -; j_gene: TRBJ1-4; v_gene: TRBV4-2
CDR3nt: TGTGCCAGCAGTGAACAGACAGGGTTGGGTTCACCCCTCCACTTT; CDR3aa: CASSEQTGLGSPLHF; abundance: -; d_gene: TRBD1; j_gene: TRBJ1-6; v_gene: TRBV6-1
CDR3nt: TGTGCCAGCAGCCAAGGGACGTATTCGGCGGAGACCCAGTACTTC; CDR3aa: CASSQGTYSAETQYF; abundance: -; d_gene: -; j_gene: TRBJ2-5; v_gene: TRBV14
CDR3nt: TGCGCCAGCAGCTTGTCAGGGCCAGATACGCAGTATTTT; CDR3aa: CASSLSGPDTQYF; abundance: -; d_gene: -; j_gene: TRBJ2-3; v_gene: TRBV5-1
CDR3nt: TGCGCCAGCAGCTTTGGGCAGCGGAATAACAATGAGCAGTTCTTC; CDR3aa: CASSFGQRNNNEQFF; abundance: -; d_gene: -; j_gene: TRBJ2-1; v_gene: TRBV5-1
CDR3nt: TGCGCCAGCAGTTTGGACAGGGGATCCTACGAGCAGTACTTC; CDR3aa: CASSLDRGSYEQYF; abundance: -; d_gene: TRBD1; j_gene: TRBJ2-7; v_gene: TRBV5-1
CDR3nt: TGTGCCAGTAGTAGTCTTGGGGCGGAGACCCAGTACTTC; CDR3aa: CASSSLGAETQYF; abundance: -; d_gene: -; j_gene: TRBJ2-5; v_gene: TRBV19
CDR3nt: TGTGCCAGCAGCTCTCCCGGGACTCTCAACACTGAAGCTTTCTTT; CDR3aa: CASSSPGTLNTEAFF; abundance: -; d_gene: -; j_gene: TRBJ1-1; v_gene: TRBV9
CDR3nt: TGTGCCAGCCTCCGGGCCCCGTATTCACCCCTCCACTTT; CDR3aa: CASLRAPYSPLHF; abundance: -; d_gene: -; j_gene: TRBJ1-6; v_gene: TRBV19
CDR3nt: TGTGCCAGCACCCGGGGGGGGTTTACATACGAGCAGTACTTC; CDR3aa: CASTRGGFTYEQYF; abundance: -; d_gene: TRBD2; j_gene: TRBJ2-7; v_gene: TRBV7-2
CDR3nt: TGTGCCAGCAGCTTGCGGGACAGCTCCAATTCACCCCTCCACTTT; CDR3aa: CASSLRDSSNSPLHF; abundance: -; d_gene: TRBD1; j_gene: TRBJ1-6; v_gene: TRBV5-5
CDR3nt: TGTGCCAGCAGCTTAGGCTTCAAGCGGGTCATCGGGGAGCTGTTTTTT; CDR3aa: CASSLGFKRVIGELFF; abundance: -; d_gene: -; j_gene: TRBJ2-2; v_gene: TRBV13
CDR3nt: TGTGCCAGCCACGATAAGGGGGGGGCTTATGGCTACACCTTC; CDR3aa: CASHDKGGAYGYTF; abundance: -; d_gene: -; j_gene: TRBJ1-2; v_gene: TRBV5-6
CDR3nt: TGCGCCAGCAGCACGGACAGGGACACTGAAGCTTTCTTT; CDR3aa: CASSTDRDTEAFF; abundance: -; d_gene: TRBD1; j_gene: TRBJ1-1; v_gene: TRBV5-1
CDR3nt: TGTGCCATCAGTGGCCTTAGCGGAAGCTCCTACGAGCAGTACTTC; CDR3aa: CAISGLSGSSYEQYF; abundance: -; d_gene: -; j_gene: TRBJ2-7; v_gene: TRBV10-3
CDR3nt: TGTGCCAGCAGCTTAGAAGGGCTCAGCTACAATGAGCAGTTCTTC; CDR3aa: CASSLEGLSYNEQFF; abundance: -; d_gene: -; j_gene: TRBJ2-1; v_gene: TRBV5-4
CDR3nt: TGTGCCAGCAGTGAATGGGACAGGGCTGGCTACACCTTC; CDR3aa: CASSEWDRAGYTF; abundance: few; d_gene: TRBD1; j_gene: TRBJ1-2; v_gene: TRBV6-1
CDR3nt: TGTGCCAGCAGTTCCATCGGCATGGGCGAAAAACTGTTTTTT; CDR3aa: CASSSIGMGEKLFF; abundance: -; d_gene: -; j_gene: TRBJ1-4; v_gene: TRBV7-9
CDR3nt: TGTGCCAGCAGTTTACCTTCGGAGAGCTCCTATAATTCACCCCTCCACTTT; CDR3aa: CASSLPSESSYNSPLHF; abundance: -; d_gene: -; j_gene: TRBJ1-6; v_gene: TRBV28
CDR3nt: TGTGCCAGCGGTCGGGCCGGGGGGCACAATGAGCAGTTCTTC; CDR3aa: CASGRAGGHNEQFF; abundance: -; d_gene: -; j_gene: TRBJ2-1; v_gene: TRBV11-2
CDR3nt: TGCAGCGTGGGACTAGCGAGAACCGGGGAGCTGTTTTTT; CDR3aa: CSVGLARTGELFF; abundance: -; d_gene: TRBD2; j_gene: TRBJ2-2; v_gene: TRBV29-1
CDR3nt: TGTGCCAGCAGCGCCGGGACTAGCGGTGGCGGGGAGCTGTTTTTT; CDR3aa: CASSAGTSGGGELFF; abundance: -; d_gene: TRBD2; j_gene: TRBJ2-2; v_gene: TRBV28
CDR3nt: TGTGCCATCAGATTGGGAGAGAATGAAAAACTGTTTTTT; CDR3aa: CAIRLGENEKLFF; abundance: -; d_gene: -; j_gene: TRBJ1-4; v_gene: TRBV10-3
CDR3nt: TGTGCCAGCAGTCGGGGCGGGGGGGACAATTCACCCCTCCACTTT; CDR3aa: CASSRGGGDNSPLHF; abundance: -; d_gene: -; j_gene: TRBJ1-6; v_gene: TRBV28
CDR3nt: TGTGCCAGCAGCCGGATCTGGGACAATGAGCAGTTCTTC; CDR3aa: CASSRIWDNEQFF; abundance: -; d_gene: -; j_gene: TRBJ2-1; v_gene: TRBV5-6
CDR3nt: TGTGCCAGCAGACAACAGGGGACCTTCACAGATACGCAGTATTTT; CDR3aa: CASRQQGTFTDTQYF; abundance: once; d_gene: TRBD1; j_gene: TRBJ2-3; v_gene: TRBV7-2
CDR3nt: TGTGCCTCCCGACCGGAGCAAGAGACCCAGTACTTC; CDR3aa: CASRPEQETQYF; abundance: -; d_gene: -; j_gene: TRBJ2-5; v_gene: TRBV10-3
CDR3nt: TGTGCCATCAGTGAGGGGCAGGGTGGCGGCTACACCTTC; CDR3aa: CAISEGQGGGYTF; abundance: -; d_gene: -; j_gene: TRBJ1-2; v_gene: TRBV10-3
CDR3nt: TGTGCCAGCAGTTTCCTTGGGGACAGGGGGCATTATGGCTACACCTTC; CDR3aa: CASSFLGDRGHYGYTF; abundance: -; d_gene: TRBD1; j_gene: TRBJ1-2; v_gene: TRBV27
CDR3nt: TGTGCCAGCTCACCTCTGACAGCCACCGGCGAGCAGTACTTC; CDR3aa: CASSPLTATGEQYF; abundance: -; d_gene: -; j_gene: TRBJ2-7; v_gene: TRBV18
CDR3nt: TGTGCCAGCTCACCAGGTTCTAGCGGGGCCTACGAGCAGTACTTC; CDR3aa: CASSPGSSGAYEQYF; abundance: -; d_gene: TRBD2; j_gene: TRBJ2-7; v_gene: TRBV18
CDR3nt: TGCGCCAGCAGCCAAGATCTGAGCGGACCTCAAGAGACCCAGTACTTC; CDR3aa: CASSQDLSGPQETQYF; abundance: -; d_gene: -; j_gene: TRBJ2-5; v_gene: TRBV4-1
CDR3nt: TGTGCCAGCAGCCTAGAAGTTAGCCAGACCCAGTACTTC; CDR3aa: CASSLEVSQTQYF; abundance: -; d_gene: -; j_gene: TRBJ2-5; v_gene: TRBV9
CDR3nt: TGCGCCAGCAGTGAGACACTAGCGGGCTCTTACAATGAGCAGTTCTTC; CDR3aa: CASSETLAGSYNEQFF; abundance: -; d_gene: TRBD2; j_gene: TRBJ2-1; v_gene: TRBV4-1
CDR3nt: TGTGCCAGCTCACCCGCGGGGGGATCCACAGATACGCAGTATTTT; CDR3aa: CASSPAGGSTDTQYF; abundance: -; d_gene: TRBD2; j_gene: TRBJ2-3; v_gene: TRBV18
CDR3nt: TGTGCCAGCAGTGAATATAGTCCCCCCAGGGTCGGCGGCTACACCTTC; CDR3aa: CASSEYSPPRVGGYTF; abundance: -; d_gene: -; j_gene: TRBJ1-2; v_gene: TRBV2
CDR3nt: TGTGCCAGCGCGACAGTTGGAAACACCATATATTTT; CDR3aa: CASATVGNTIYF; abundance: -; d_gene: -; j_gene: TRBJ1-3; v_gene: TRBV5-8
CDR3nt: TGTGCCAGCAGAATTTCCTATAGGCCCCAGGGCAAAAACATTCAGTACTTC; CDR3aa: CASRISYRPQGKNIQYF; abundance: -; d_gene: -; j_gene: TRBJ2-4; v_gene: TRBV11-2
CDR3nt: TGCGCCAGCAGCTTGGTTACAGGGACAACCGTATACGAGCAGTACTTC; CDR3aa: CASSLVTGTTVYEQYF; abundance: -; d_gene: -; j_gene: TRBJ2-7; v_gene: TRBV5-1
CDR3nt: TGTGCCAGTAGGAGTAGCAATCAGCCCCAGCATTTT; CDR3aa: CASRSSNQPQHF; abundance: -; d_gene: -; j_gene: TRBJ1-5; v_gene: TRBV19
CDR3nt: TGTGCCAGCAGAAAAGACAGGGGGCCCTACGAGCAGTACTTC; CDR3aa: CASRKDRGPYEQYF; abundance: -; d_gene: TRBD1; j_gene: TRBJ2-7; v_gene: TRBV2
CDR3nt: TGTGCCAGCTCACCTGCGATCTACGAGCAGTACTTC; CDR3aa: CASSPAIYEQYF; abundance: -; d_gene: -; j_gene: TRBJ2-7; v_gene: TRBV18